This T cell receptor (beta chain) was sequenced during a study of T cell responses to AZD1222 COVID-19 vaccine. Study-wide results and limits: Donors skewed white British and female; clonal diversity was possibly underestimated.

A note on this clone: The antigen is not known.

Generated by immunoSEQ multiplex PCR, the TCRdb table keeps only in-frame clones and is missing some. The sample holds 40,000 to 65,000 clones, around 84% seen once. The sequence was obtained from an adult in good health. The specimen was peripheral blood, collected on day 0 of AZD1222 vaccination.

This chain's CDR3 is CASSPDLNYGYTF. CDR3 nucleotide sequence: TGTGCCAGCAGCCCCGATTTAAACTATGGCTACACCTTC. The V gene is TRBV28, the J gene TRBJ1-2, with D unresolved. Germline V CDR1 and CDR2: MDHEN, SYDVKM. The CDR3 covers 13 residues. Between the trimmed V and J ends, which lost 6 bases and 2 bases, there was a span of 10 bases.